This T cell receptor (beta chain) was identified during a study of T cell responses to AZD1222 COVID-19 vaccine. In the study overall: It was second doses at about 4 or about 12 weeks that were pooled. Study-wide results and limits: Vaccine-associated CD4 TCRs ranged over spike, dominating at 160-218 and 743-854.

TCRdb keeps only in-frame clones here, not all; method: immunoSEQ multiplex PCR. Among about 130,000 clones, about 90% were seen once, and the ten largest hold 1.9%. V trimming: 6 bases; J trimming: 3 bases; junction bases outside the gene matches: 7. The CDR3 runs to 14 residues. In germline, CDR1 is ENHRY, CDR2 SYGVKD. The sample holds a few counts of this clone. Its antigen is undetermined. The chain couples TRBV10-3 to TRBJ1-1, with 7 bases aligning to TRBD1. The sample in question was peripheral blood, obtained on day 0 of AZD1222 vaccination. The sequence derives from an adult in good health. The CDR3 sequence is CAISVRTGDTEAFF. The CDR3 DNA follows: TGTGCCATCAGCGTGAGGACAGGTGACACTGAAGCTTTCTTT.